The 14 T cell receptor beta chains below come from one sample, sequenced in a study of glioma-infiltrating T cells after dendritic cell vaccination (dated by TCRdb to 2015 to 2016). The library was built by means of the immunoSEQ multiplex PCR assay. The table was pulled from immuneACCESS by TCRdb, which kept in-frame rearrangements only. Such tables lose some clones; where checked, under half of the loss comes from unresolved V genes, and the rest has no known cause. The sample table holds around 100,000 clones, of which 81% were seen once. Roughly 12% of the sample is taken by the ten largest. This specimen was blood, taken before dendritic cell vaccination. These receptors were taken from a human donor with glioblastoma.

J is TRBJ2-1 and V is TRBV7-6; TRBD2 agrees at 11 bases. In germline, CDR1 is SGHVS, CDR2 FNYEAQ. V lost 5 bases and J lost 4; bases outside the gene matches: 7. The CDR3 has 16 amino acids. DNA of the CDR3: TGTGCCAGCAGCCCCAGGACTAGCGGGCTTTACAATGAGCAGTTCTTC. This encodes CASSPRTSGLYNEQFF. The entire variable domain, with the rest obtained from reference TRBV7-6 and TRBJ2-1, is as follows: GAGVSQSPRYKVTKRGQDVALRCDPISGHVSLYWYRQALGQGPEFLTYFNYEAQQDKSGLPNDRFSAERPEGSISTLTIQRTEQRDSAMYRCASSPRTSGLYNEQFFGPGTRLTVL.

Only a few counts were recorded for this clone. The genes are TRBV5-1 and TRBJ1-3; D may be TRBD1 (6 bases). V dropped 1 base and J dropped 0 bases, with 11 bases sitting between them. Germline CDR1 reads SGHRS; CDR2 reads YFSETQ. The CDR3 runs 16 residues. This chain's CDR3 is CASSLSGALSGNTIYF. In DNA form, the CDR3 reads TGCGCCAGCAGCTTGTCAGGGGCGCTCTCTGGAAACACCATATATTTT.

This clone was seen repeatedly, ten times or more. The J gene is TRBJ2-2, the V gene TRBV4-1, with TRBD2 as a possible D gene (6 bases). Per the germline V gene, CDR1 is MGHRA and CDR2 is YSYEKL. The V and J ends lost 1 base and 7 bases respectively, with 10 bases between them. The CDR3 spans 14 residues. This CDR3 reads CASSQGRADGELFF. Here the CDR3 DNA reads TGCGCCAGCAGCCAAGGGAGGGCGGACGGGGAGCTGTTTTTT.

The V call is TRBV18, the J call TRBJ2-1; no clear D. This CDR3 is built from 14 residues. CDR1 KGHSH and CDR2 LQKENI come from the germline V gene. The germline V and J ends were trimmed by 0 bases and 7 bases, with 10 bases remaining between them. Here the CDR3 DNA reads TGTGCCAGCTCACCACCGGTACCAGCGAATGAGCAGTTCTTC. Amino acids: CASSPPVPANEQFF.

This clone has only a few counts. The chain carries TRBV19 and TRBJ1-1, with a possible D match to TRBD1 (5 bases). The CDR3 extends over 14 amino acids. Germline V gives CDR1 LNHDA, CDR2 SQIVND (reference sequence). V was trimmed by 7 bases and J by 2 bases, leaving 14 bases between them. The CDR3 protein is CASNSLDTNTEAFF. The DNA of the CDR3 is TGTGCCAGTAACTCTCTGGACACAAACACTGAAGCTTTCTTT.

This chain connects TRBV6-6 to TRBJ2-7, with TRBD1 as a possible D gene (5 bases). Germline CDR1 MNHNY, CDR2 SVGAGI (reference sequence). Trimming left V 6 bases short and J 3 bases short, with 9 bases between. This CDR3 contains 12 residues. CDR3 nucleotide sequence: TGTGCCAGCAGACAGGTCGACTACGAGCAGTACTTC. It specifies CASRQVDYEQYF.

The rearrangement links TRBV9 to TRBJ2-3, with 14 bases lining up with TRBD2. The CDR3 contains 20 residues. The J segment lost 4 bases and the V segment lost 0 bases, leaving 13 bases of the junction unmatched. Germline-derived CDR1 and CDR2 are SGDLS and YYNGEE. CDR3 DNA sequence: TGTGCCAGCAGCGTAGCTTCCCAGCGACTAGCGGGGGGGCCCTCAGATACGCAGTATTTT. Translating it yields CASSVASQRLAGGPSDTQYF.

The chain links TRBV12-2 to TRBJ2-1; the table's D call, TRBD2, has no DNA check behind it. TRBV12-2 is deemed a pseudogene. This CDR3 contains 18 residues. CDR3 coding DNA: TGTGCAAGTCACGGACTAGCGGGGGGGACCAGCTCCTACAATGAGCAGTTCTTC. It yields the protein CASHGLAGGTSSYNEQFF.

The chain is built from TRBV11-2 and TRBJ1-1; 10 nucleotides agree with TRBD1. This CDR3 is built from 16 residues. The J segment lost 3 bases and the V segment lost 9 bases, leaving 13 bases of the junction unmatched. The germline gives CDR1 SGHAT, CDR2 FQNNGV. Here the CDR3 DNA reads TGTGCCAGTTGCAAGACAGGGGGCTATGTCGACACTGAAGCTTTCTTT. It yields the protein CASCKTGGYVDTEAFF.

CDR3 sequence (DNA): TGTGCCAGCAGCAACACAGGGGCGGAGGAAAAACTGTTTTTT. This codes for CASSNTGAEEKLFF. The chain is built from TRBV11-1 and TRBJ1-4, with 7 positions matching TRBD1. The length of the CDR3 is 14 residues. V shed 5 bases and J 8 bases; nucleotides not matched to a gene: 8. Germline V gene data show CDR1 as SGHAT and CDR2 as FQDESV (reference sequence).

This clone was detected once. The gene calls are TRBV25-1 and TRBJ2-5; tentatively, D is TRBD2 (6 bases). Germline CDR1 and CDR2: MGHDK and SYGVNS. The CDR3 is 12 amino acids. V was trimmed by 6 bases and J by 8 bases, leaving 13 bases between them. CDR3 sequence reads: CASSEGRSTQYF. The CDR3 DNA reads TGTGCCAGCAGCGAGGGGAGGAGCACCCAGTACTTC.

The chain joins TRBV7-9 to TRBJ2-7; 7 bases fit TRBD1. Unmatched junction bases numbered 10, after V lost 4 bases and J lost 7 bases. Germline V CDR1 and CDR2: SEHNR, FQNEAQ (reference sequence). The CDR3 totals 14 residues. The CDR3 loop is CASSSQGPLGEQYF. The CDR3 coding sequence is TGTGCCAGCAGCTCACAGGGGCCTCTGGGGGAGCAGTACTTC.

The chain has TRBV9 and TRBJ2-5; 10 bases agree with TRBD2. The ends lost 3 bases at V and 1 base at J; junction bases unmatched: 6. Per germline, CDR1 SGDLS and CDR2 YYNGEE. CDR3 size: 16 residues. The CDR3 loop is CASSGPSGGFQETQYF. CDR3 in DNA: TGTGCCAGCAGCGGACCTAGCGGGGGTTTCCAAGAGACCCAGTACTTC.

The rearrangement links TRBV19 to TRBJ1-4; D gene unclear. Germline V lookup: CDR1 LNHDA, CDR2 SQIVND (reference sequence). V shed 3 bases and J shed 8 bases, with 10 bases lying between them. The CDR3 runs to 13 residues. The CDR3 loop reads CASSIVSTEKLFF. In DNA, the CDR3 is TGTGCCAGTAGTATCGTTTCGACAGAAAAACTGTTTTTT.